The present entry profiles one TCR beta chain with its context. This sample is drawn from a study of T-cell memory formation after mild COVID-19. TCRdb called the 5' RACE reads again in MiXCR, with one record for every CDR3 protein. The sample consists of some 320,000 distinct CDR3 sequences, over 11% of them appearing once. Germline CDR1 is LGHDT and CDR2 is YNNKEL (reference sequence). The CDR3 extends over 15 amino acids. Trimming took 2 bases from V and 3 from J; bases not matched to a gene: 3. The chain carries TRBV3-1 and TRBJ2-3; TRBD1 agrees at 9 bases. The clonotype originates from a man between 18 and 35 years old who had mild COVID-19 (a few samples of this study predate the infection). Cell type and time point are not known. The sample was PBMCs or a T cell subset sorted from them (not recorded which). The DNA for the CDR3 is TGTGCCAGCAGCCAACCGGGACAGGGAACAGATACGCAGTATTTT. Translating gives CASSQPGQGTDTQYF.